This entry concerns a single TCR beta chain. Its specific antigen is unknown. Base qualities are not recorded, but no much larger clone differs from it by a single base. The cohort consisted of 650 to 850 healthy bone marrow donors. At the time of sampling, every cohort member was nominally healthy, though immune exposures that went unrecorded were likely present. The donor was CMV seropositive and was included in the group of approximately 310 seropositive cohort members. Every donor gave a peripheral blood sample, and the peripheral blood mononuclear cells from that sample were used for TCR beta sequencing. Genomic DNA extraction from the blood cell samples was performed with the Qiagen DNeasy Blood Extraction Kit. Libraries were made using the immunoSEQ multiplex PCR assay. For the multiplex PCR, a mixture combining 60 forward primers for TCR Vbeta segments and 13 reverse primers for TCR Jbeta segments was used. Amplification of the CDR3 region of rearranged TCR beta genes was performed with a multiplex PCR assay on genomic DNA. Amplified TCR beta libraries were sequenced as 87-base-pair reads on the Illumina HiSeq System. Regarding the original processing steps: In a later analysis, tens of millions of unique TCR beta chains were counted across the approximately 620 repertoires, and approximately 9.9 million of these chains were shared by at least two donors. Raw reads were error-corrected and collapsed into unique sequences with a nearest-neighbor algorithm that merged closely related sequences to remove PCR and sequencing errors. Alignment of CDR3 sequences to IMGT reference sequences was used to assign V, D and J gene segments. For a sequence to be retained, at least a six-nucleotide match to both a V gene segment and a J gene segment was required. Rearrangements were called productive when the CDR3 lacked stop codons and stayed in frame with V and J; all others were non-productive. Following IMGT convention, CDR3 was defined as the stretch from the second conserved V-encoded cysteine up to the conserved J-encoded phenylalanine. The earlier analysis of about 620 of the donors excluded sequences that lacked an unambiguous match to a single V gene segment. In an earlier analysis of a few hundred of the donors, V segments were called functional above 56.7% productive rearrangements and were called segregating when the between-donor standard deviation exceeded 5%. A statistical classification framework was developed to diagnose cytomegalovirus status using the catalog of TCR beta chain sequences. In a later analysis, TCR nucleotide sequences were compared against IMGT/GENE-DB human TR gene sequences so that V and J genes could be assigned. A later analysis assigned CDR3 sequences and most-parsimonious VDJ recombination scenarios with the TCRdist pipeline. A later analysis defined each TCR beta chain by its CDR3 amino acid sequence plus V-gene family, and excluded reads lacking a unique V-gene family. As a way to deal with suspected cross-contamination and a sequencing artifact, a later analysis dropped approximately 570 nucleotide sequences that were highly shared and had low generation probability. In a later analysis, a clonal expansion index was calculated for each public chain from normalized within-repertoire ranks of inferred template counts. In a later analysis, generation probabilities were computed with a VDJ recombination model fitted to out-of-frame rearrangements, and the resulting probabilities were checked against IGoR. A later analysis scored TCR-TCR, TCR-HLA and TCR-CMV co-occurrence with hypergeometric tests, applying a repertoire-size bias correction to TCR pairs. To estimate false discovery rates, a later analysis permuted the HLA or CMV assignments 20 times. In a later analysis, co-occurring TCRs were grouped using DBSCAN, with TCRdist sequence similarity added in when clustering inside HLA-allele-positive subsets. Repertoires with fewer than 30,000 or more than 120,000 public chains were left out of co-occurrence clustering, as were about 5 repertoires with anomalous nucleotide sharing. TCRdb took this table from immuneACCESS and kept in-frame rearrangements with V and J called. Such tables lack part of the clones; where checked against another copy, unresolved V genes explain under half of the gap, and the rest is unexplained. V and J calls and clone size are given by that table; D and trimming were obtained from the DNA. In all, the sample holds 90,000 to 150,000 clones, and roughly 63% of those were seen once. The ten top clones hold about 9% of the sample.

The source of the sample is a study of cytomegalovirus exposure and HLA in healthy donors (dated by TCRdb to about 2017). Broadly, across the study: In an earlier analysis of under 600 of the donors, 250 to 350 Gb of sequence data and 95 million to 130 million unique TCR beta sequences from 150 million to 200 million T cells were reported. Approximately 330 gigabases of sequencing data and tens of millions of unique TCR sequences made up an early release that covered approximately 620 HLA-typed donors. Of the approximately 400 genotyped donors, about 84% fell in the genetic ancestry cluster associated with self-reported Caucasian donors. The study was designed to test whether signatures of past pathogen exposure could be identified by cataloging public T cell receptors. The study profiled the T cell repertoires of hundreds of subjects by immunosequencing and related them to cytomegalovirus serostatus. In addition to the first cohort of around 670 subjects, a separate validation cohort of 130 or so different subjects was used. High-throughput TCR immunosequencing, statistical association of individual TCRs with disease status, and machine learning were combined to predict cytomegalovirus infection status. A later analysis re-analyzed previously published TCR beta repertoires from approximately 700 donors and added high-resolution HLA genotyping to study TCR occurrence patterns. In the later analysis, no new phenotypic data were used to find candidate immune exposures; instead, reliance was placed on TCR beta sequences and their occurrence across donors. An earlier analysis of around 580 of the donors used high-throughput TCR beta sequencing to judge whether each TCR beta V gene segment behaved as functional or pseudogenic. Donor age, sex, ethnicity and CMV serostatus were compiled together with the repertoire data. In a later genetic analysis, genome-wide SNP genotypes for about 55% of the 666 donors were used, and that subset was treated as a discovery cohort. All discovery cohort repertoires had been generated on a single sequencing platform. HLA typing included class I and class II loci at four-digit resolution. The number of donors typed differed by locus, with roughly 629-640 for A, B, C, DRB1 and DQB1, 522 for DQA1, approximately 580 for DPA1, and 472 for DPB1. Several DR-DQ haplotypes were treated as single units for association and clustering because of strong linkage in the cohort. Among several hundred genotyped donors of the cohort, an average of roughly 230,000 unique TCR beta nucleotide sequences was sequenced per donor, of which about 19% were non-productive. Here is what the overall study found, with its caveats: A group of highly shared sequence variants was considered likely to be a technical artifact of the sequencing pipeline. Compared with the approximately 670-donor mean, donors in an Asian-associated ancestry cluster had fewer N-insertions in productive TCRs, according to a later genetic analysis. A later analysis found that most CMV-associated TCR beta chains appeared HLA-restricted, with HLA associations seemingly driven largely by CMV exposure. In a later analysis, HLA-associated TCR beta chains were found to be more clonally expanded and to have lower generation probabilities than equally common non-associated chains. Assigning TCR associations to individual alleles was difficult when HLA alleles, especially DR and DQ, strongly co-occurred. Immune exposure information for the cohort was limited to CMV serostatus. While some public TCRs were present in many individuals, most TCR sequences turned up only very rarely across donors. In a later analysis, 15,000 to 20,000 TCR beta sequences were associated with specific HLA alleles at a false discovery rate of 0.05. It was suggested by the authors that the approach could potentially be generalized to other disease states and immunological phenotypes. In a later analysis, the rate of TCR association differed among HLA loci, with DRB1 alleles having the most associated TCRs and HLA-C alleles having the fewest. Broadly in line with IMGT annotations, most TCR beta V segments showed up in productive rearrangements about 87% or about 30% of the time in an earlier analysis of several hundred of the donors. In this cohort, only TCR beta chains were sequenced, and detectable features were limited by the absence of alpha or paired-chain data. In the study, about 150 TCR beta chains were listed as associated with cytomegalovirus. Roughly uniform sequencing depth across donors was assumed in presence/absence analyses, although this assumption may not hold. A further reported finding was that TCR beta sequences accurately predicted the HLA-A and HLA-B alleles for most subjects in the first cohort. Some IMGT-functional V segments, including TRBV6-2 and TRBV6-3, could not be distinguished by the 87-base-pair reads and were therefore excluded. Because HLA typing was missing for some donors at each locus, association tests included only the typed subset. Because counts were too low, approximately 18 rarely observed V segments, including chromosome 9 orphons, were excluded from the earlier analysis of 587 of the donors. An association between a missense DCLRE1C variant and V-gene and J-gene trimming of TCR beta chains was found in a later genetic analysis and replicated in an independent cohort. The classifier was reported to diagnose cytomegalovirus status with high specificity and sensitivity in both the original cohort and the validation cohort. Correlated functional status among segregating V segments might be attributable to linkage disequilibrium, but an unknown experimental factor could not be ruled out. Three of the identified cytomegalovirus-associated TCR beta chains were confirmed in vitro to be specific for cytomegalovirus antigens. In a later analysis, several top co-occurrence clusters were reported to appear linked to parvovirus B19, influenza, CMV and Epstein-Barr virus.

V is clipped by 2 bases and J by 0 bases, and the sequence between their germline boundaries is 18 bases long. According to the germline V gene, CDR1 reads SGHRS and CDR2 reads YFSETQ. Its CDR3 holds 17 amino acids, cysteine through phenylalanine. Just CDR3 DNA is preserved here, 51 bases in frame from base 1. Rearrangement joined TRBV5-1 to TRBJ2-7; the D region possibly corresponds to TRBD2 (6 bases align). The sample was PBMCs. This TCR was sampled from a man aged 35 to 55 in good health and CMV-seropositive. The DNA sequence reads TGCGCCAGCAGCTTACTTCCCGGGACTCCGAGCTCCTACGAGCAGTACTTC. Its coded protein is CASSLLPGTPSSYEQYF. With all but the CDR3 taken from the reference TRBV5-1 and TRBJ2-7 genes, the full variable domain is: KAGVTQTPRYLIKTRGQQVTLSCSPISGHRSVSWYQQTPGQGLQFLFEYFSETQRNKGNFPGRFSGRQFSNSRSEMNVSTLELGDSALYLCASSLLPGTPSSYEQYFGPGTRLTVT.